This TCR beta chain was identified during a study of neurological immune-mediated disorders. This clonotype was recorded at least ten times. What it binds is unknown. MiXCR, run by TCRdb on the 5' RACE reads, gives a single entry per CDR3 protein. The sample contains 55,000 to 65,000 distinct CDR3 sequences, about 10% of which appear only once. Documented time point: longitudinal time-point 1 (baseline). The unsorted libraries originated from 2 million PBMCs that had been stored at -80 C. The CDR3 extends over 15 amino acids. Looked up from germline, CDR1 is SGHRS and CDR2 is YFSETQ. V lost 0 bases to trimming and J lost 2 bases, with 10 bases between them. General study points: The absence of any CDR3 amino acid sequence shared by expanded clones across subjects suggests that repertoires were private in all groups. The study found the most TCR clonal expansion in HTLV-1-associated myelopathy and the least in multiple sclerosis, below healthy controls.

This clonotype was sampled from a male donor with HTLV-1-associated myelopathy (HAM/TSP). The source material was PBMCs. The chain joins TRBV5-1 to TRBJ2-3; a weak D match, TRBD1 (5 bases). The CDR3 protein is CASSLAGRVTDTQYF. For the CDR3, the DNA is TGCGCCAGCAGCTTGGCAGGCAGGGTCACAGATACGCAGTATTTT.